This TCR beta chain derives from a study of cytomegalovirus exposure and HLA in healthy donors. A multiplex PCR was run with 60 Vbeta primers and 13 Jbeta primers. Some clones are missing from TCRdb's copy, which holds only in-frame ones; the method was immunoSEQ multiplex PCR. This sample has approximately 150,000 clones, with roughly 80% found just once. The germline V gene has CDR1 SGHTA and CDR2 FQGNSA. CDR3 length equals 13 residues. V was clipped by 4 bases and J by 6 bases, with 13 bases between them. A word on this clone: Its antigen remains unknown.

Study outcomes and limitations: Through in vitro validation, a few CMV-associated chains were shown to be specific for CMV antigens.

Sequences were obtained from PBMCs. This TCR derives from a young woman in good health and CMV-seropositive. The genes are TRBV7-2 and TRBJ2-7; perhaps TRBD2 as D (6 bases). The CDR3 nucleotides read TGTGCCAGCAGCTCCGTAGCGCGGGGCGAGCAGTACTTC. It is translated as CASSSVARGEQYF.